These 2 T cell receptor beta chains came from one sample sequenced in a study of blood T cell repertoires in COVID-19. The assay was immunoSEQ multiplex PCR, and TCRdb's table has in-frame clones only and misses some. The repertoire holds more than 300,000 clones, with more than 70% as singletons. Sequenced material: PBMCs or T cells enriched from blood (not recorded which). The receptors were sampled from a young woman who had recovered from COVID-19.

This chain links TRBV27 with TRBJ1-6; D uncertain. Trimming took off 8 bases at V and 7 bases at J, with 15 bases between the two ends. Per germline, CDR1 MNHEY and CDR2 SMNVEV (reference sequence). This CDR3 has 14 amino acids. CDR3 loop: CASALRDANSPLHF. The CDR3 nucleotides read TGTGCCAGCGCCCTCCGGGATGCAAATTCACCCCTCCACTTT.

The chain carries TRBV3-1 (or the pseudogene TRBV3-2) and TRBJ2-2, with 13 bases matching TRBD2. CDR1 and CDR2 (germline): LGHDT, YNNKEL (reference sequence). V was clipped by 4 bases and J by 4 bases; unmatched bases: 12. The CDR3 has 19 residues. CDR3 amino acids: CASSRGTSGGVYGTGELFF. CDR3 in DNA: TGTGCCAGCAGCCGCGGAACTAGCGGGGGGGTCTATGGCACCGGGGAGCTGTTTTTT.